This TCR beta chain emerged from a study of blood T cell repertoires in COVID-19. Turning to the study itself: PBMCs, B-cell-depleted T cells, or T cells were the source of the cDNA or gDNA that made up the material.

After removal of 6 bases from V and 0 bases from J, the junction contained 6 bases not matched to a gene. Germline loops: CDR1 MNHEY, CDR2 SVGAGI. The CDR3 is made up of 15 amino acids. In the study's own analysis: Scientists estimated how many nucleated cells there were by amplifying reference gene primers. Repertoires were generated with immunoSEQ multiplex PCR, while TCRdb's copy carries only in-frame clones and drops some. V and J calls plus clone size are reproduced from that table; the DNA served to infer D and trimming. The sample has 50,000 to 65,000 clones, less than 90% seen once. This chain joins TRBV6-5 and TRBJ2-7; TRBD1 matches 9 bases. The sequence derives from a man aged 60-69 years with COVID-19, enrolled during active disease. Sample: peripheral blood. The CDR3 here is CASRAGTGNSYEQYF. The CDR3 DNA reads TGTGCCAGCAGGGCCGGGACAGGGAACTCCTACGAGCAGTACTTC.